This is a list of T cell receptor beta chains from one sample in a study of T cells after yellow fever vaccination. TCRdb re-analysed the 5' RACE reads in MiXCR, keeping a single row per CDR3 protein. The sample lists hundreds of thousands of distinct CDR3 sequences, about 4% occurring once. Sequenced material: PBMCs, taken 5 days after the yellow fever booster vaccination. These receptors all stem from a man aged 18 to 30 who received the YFV17D yellow fever vaccine. The CDR3 runs from the conserved cysteine through the conserved F or W. The D gene is left open where the match is weak. Clone size is given for some rows only: seen once, a few or many times, or a class if the clone is expanded.

J gene | V gene | D gene | clone size | CDR3 protein | CDR3 DNA
TRBJ2-5 | TRBV20-1 | TRBD2 | few | CSARGAGGPRETQYF | TGCAGTGCCCGTGGGGCGGGGGGCCCACGGGAGACCCAGTACTTC
TRBJ2-5 | TRBV6-1 | . | many | CASSVGGRQETQYF | TGTGCCAGCAGTGTGGGGGGCCGACAAGAGACCCAGTACTTC
TRBJ2-7 | TRBV7-8 | . | . | CASSSPRRGIPYEQYF | TGTGCCAGCAGCTCCCCACGAAGGGGGATACCATACGAGCAGTACTTC
TRBJ2-5 | TRBV5-6 | . | few | CASSLAGWATRSETQYF | TGTGCCAGCAGCTTGGCAGGGTGGGCGACTAGGTCAGAGACCCAGTACTTC
TRBJ2-3 | TRBV7-2 | TRBD2 | . | CASSFNSGGVVTDTQYF | TGTGCCAGCAGCTTCAACAGCGGGGGGGTAGTCACAGATACGCAGTATTTT
TRBJ2-3 | TRBV29-1 | . | few | CSVGHPRQDTQYF | TGCAGCGTTGGTCACCCGAGACAGGATACGCAGTATTTT
TRBJ2-2 | TRBV7-6 | . | many | CASSAYNTGELFF | TGTGCCAGCAGCGCGTACAACACCGGGGAGCTGTTTTTT
TRBJ2-7 | TRBV7-2 | TRBD2 | . | CASSLAVASGGSYEQYF | TGTGCCAGCAGCTTAGCGGTGGCTAGCGGGGGATCCTACGAGCAGTACTTC
TRBJ1-5 | TRBV7-9 | TRBD1 | . | CASSLGGQGMNQPQHF | TGTGCCAGCAGCTTAGGGGGACAGGGGATGAATCAGCCCCAGCATTTT
TRBJ1-1 | TRBV18 | . | many | CASSPGMNTEAFF | TGTGCCAGCTCACCAGGGATGAACACTGAAGCTTTCTTT
TRBJ1-2 | TRBV5-1 | . | many | CASSLGPGNYGYTF | TGCGCCAGCAGCTTGGGGCCAGGCAACTATGGCTACACCTTC
TRBJ1-3 | TRBV7-9 | . | few | CASSLVGIPGNTIYF | TGTGCCAGCAGCTTAGTTGGGATCCCTGGAAACACCATATATTTT
TRBJ1-5 | TRBV12-3/TRBV12-4 | TRBD1 | . | CASSYQGVLQPQHF | TGTGCCAGCAGCTATCAGGGGGTCTTGCAGCCCCAGCATTTT
TRBJ1-6 | TRBV27 | . | few | CASSARTPNSPLHF | TGTGCCAGCAGTGCCCGGACACCCAATTCACCCCTCCACTTT
TRBJ1-6 | TRBV27 | . | . | CASSFIGNSPLHF | TGTGCCAGCAGTTTTATTGGTAATTCACCCCTCCACTTT
TRBJ1-2 | TRBV5-8 | . | . | CASRGTQFGYGYTF | TGTGCCAGTCGGGGGACACAGTTTGGCTATGGCTACACCTTC
TRBJ2-5 | TRBV7-3 | . | many | CASSERGGQETQYF | TGTGCCAGCAGTGAAAGGGGTGGCCAGGAGACCCAGTACTTC
TRBJ2-1 | TRBV7-2 | TRBD2 | few | CASSLRSGLAGNEQFF | TGTGCCAGCAGCTTAAGGTCGGGACTAGCGGGGAATGAGCAGTTCTTC
TRBJ2-1 | TRBV7-6 | TRBD2 | many | CASSKRASGGEYNEQFF | TGTGCCAGCAGCAAGCGGGCTAGCGGGGGCGAATACAATGAGCAGTTCTTC
TRBJ2-5 | TRBV20-1 | . | few | CSADRGRAQETQYF | TGCAGTGCTGACCGGGGGCGAGCACAAGAGACCCAGTACTTC
TRBJ1-2 | TRBV6-5 | . | . | CASHYDSNYGYTF | TGTGCCAGCCATTACGATTCGAACTATGGCTACACCTTC
TRBJ2-3 | TRBV11-2 | . | few | CASSLGAGQSTDTQYF | TGTGCCAGCAGCTTAGGGGCGGGACAAAGCACAGATACGCAGTATTTT
TRBJ1-1 | TRBV4-2 | TRBD1 | . | CASSQAGTGGWTEAFF | TGTGCCAGCAGCCAAGCCGGGACAGGGGGTTGGACTGAAGCTTTCTTT
TRBJ1-6 | TRBV19 | TRBD1 | . | CASSIWTGQESPLHF | TGTGCCAGTAGTATTTGGACAGGGCAGGAGTCACCCCTCCACTTT
TRBJ2-7 | TRBV5-6 | . | . | CASSPRSAYEQYF | TGTGCCAGCAGCCCCCGTTCCGCCTACGAGCAGTACTTC
TRBJ2-1 | TRBV4-1 | . | few | CASSQGRLLTYNEQFF | TGCGCCAGCAGCCAAGGTCGGCTCTTAACCTACAATGAGCAGTTCTTC
TRBJ1-2 | TRBV4-1 | TRBD1 | few | CASSQRTGANYGYTF | TGCGCCAGCAGCCAACGGACAGGGGCTAACTATGGCTACACCTTC
TRBJ2-6 | TRBV7-2 | . | . | CASSRLLGSGANVLTF | TGTGCCAGCAGCCGCCTACTCGGATCTGGGGCCAACGTCCTGACTTTC
TRBJ2-5 | TRBV5-1 | TRBD2 | few | CASSTGLAGGPWSETQYF | TGCGCCAGCAGCACCGGACTAGCGGGGGGGCCCTGGTCAGAGACCCAGTACTTC
TRBJ2-5 | TRBV5-1 | . | many | CASSSLGEETQYF | TGCGCCAGCTCCAGTTTGGGGGAAGAGACCCAGTACTTC
TRBJ2-7 | TRBV7-9 | . | few | CASSLGFGGFYEQYF | TGTGCCAGCAGCTTAGGCTTCGGAGGGTTCTACGAGCAGTACTTC
TRBJ2-5 | TRBV7-8 | . | many | CASSSRLKETQYF | TGTGCCAGCAGCTCCAGACTGAAAGAGACCCAGTACTTC
TRBJ2-2 | TRBV4-1 | . | many | CASSPRQREDGELFF | TGCGCCAGCAGCCCCAGGCAGAGGGAGGACGGGGAGCTGTTTTTT
TRBJ2-6 | TRBV6-4 | . | many | CASSDRVGANVLTF | TGTGCCAGCAGTGACAGGGTTGGGGCCAACGTCCTGACTTTC
TRBJ2-3 | TRBV5-4 | TRBD1 | many | CASSLGTGEDTQYF | TGTGCCAGCAGCTTGGGGACAGGGGAGGATACGCAGTATTTT